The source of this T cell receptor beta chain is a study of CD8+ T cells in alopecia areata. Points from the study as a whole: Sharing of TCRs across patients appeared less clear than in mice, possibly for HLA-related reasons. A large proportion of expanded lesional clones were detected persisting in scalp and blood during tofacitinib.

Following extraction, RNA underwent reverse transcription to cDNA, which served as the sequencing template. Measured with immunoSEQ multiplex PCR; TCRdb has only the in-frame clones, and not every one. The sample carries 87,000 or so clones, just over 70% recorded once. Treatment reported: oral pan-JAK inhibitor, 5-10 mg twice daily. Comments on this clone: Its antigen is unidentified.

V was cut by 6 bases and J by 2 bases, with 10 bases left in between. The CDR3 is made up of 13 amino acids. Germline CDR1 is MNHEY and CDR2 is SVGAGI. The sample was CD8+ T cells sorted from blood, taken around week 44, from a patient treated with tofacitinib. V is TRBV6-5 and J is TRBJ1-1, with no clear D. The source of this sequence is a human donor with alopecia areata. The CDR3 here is CASSIGPNTEAFF. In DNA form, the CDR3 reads TGTGCCAGCAGCATCGGGCCTAACACTGAAGCTTTCTTT.